Listed below are T cell receptor beta chains from one sample, sequenced in a study of a mutant IDH1 vaccine in newly diagnosed glioma. Profiled with immunoSEQ multiplex PCR; TCRdb holds only in-frame clones, not every one. The table includes about 68,000 clones, 84% detected once. No cognate antigen is known for these TCRs. The source was PBMCs, collected from a glioma patient whose treatment included an IDH1 peptide vaccine. The receptors stem from a man aged 18 to 30 with glioma. Each CDR3 is given with its conserved first and last residue. A D gene is named only where the DNA matches it firmly. Rows give clone size only sometimes, using once, few, many, or a class for an expanded clone.

clone_size	v_call	j_call	d_call	cdr3_aa	cdr3_nt
few	TRBV7-3	TRBJ1-1	TRBD1	CASSPTDSGGREDTEAFF	TGTGCCAGCAGCCCGACCGACTCAGGGGGGAGGGAGGACACTGAAGCTTTCTTT
.	TRBV7-8	TRBJ2-1	.	CASSRGLALYQSYNEQFF	TGTGCCAGCAGCCGAGGTCTAGCGCTTTACCAATCCTACAATGAGCAGTTCTTC
.	TRBV10-3	TRBJ1-4	.	CAISAGAPEKLFF	TGTGCCATCAGTGCCGGGGCACCTGAAAAACTGTTTTTT
.	TRBV30	TRBJ2-2	.	CAWSVDTYTGELFF	TGTGCCTGGAGTGTCGACACGTACACCGGGGAGCTGTTTTTT
once	TRBV6-5	TRBJ1-1	.	CASHGQPNTEAFF	TGTGCCAGCCACGGACAGCCGAACACTGAAGCTTTCTTT
.	TRBV6-5	TRBJ2-3	.	CASSFSPLRGADTQYF	TGTGCCAGCAGTTTCTCTCCCCTCCGCGGTGCAGATACGCAGTATTTT
.	TRBV25-1	TRBJ1-2	.	CASQGGGSGYTF	TGTGCCAGCCAAGGGGGAGGAAGCGGCTACACCTTC
.	TRBV18	TRBJ1-4	TRBD1	CASSDRVNTEKLFF	TGTGCCAGCTCAGACAGGGTGAATACTGAAAAACTGTTTTTT
.	TRBV2	TRBJ1-2	.	CASSRRGTYGYTF	TGTGCCAGCAGTAGGAGGGGCACTTATGGCTACACCTTC
.	TRBV2	TRBJ2-7	TRBD2	CASSERASGGSTYEQYF	TGTGCCAGCAGTGAACGGGCTAGCGGGGGAAGCACGTACGAGCAGTACTTC
.	TRBV5-4	TRBJ2-2	TRBD1	CASSTKTGKSGELFF	TGTGCCAGCAGCACAAAGACAGGGAAGAGCGGGGAGCTGTTTTTT
.	TRBV9	TRBJ1-4	.	CASSIEGATNEKLFF	TGTGCCAGCAGCATCGAAGGGGCAACTAATGAAAAACTGTTTTTT
.	TRBV28	TRBJ2-2	TRBD1	CASSFRGTGGMGTGELFF	TGTGCCAGCAGTTTCCGAGGGACAGGGGGCATGGGGACCGGGGAGCTGTTTTTT
.	TRBV5-5	TRBJ2-1	.	CASRGQLYNEQFF	TGTGCCAGCAGAGGACAGTTATACAATGAGCAGTTCTTC